Listed below are T cell receptor beta chains from one sample, sequenced in a study of shared clonotypes between healthy human individuals. Assay used: immunoSEQ multiplex PCR; TCRdb lists only in-frame clones, some missing. The sample lists millions of clones; 85% to 95% were seen once. The specimen sequenced was naive CD4+ T cells from PBMCs. The receptors here all came from a man aged 18 to 29 in good health. Some clones in this sample may be carry-over from other donors' samples. Both conserved end residues are part of each CDR3. A D gene is named only where the DNA matches it firmly. Clone size is stated in some rows and not others, as once, few, many or a class when expanded.

J gene,V gene,CDR3 length,D gene,clone size,CDR3 DNA,CDR3 protein
TRBJ2-7,TRBV19,14,TRBD2,NA,TGTGCCACCACTAGCGGGAGGCCTTCCTACGAGCAGTACTTC,CATTSGRPSYEQYF
TRBJ1-3,TRBV7-9,15,NA,NA,TGTGCCAGCAGCCCATCAACAGGGTCTGGAAACACCATATATTTT,CASSPSTGSGNTIYF
TRBJ2-2,TRBV19,16,TRBD2,once,TGTGCCAGTAGTATTGTGGCTAGCGGGAGCCCCGGGGAGCTGTTTTTT,CASSIVASGSPGELFF
TRBJ1-6,TRBV5-1,18,TRBD1,NA,TGCGCCAGCAGCGCAACTAGCCTACAGGGGGCCGGCGATTCACCCCTCCACTTT,CASSATSLQGAGDSPLHF
TRBJ1-1,TRBV18,15,NA,few,TGTGCCAGCTCACCACCGGTGGGGGGGAACACTGAAGCTTTCTTT,CASSPPVGGNTEAFF
TRBJ2-1,TRBV5-6,15,NA,NA,TGTGCCAGCAGCTTTTCGGGGAGCTCCTACAATGAGCAGTTCTTC,CASSFSGSSYNEQFF
TRBJ2-2,TRBV7-9,18,TRBD2,NA,TGTGCCAGCAGCTCGTCAGGTGGGGCGGGAGGGCCGACCGGGGAGCTGTTTTTT,CASSSSGGAGGPTGELFF
TRBJ2-7,TRBV5-1,15,NA,NA,TGCGCCAGCAGCTTGGTCCCGGGACACCTCTACGAGCAGTACTTC,CASSLVPGHLYEQYF
TRBJ2-1,TRBV18,16,NA,NA,TGTGCCAGCTCACCGGTTTATCGGCCGTCCTACAATGAGCAGTTCTTC,CASSPVYRPSYNEQFF
TRBJ2-1,TRBV5-1,14,TRBD1,NA,TGCGCCAGCAGTGGACAGGGGGCTGACGATGAGCAGTTCTTC,CASSGQGADDEQFF
TRBJ2-6,TRBV9,21,TRBD2,once,TGTGCCAGCAGCCCCCTGGGGGGGCTAGCGGGAGGGCCCCCTGGGGCCAACGTCCTGACTTTC,CASSPLGGLAGGPPGANVLTF
TRBJ2-5,TRBV19,14,NA,NA,TGTGCCAGTAGTATAGGGGACACCCAAGAGACCCAGTACTTC,CASSIGDTQETQYF
TRBJ2-4,TRBV30,15,TRBD1,NA,TGTGCCTGGAGTGAACCAGGGGGCCCCAAAAACATTCAGTACTTC,CAWSEPGGPKNIQYF
TRBJ2-7,TRBV27,15,NA,NA,TGTGCCAGCAGTACCTCCTGGACAGTTTCCTACGAGCAGTACTTC,CASSTSWTVSYEQYF
TRBJ1-1,TRBV18,13,NA,NA,TGTGCCAGCTCGCAGGGAGGGTGGACTGAAGCTTTCTTT,CASSQGGWTEAFF
TRBJ1-5,TRBV6-1,13,NA,few,TGTGCCAGCAGTGAAGGGAGGAATCAGCCCCAGCATTTT,CASSEGRNQPQHF
TRBJ2-1,TRBV10-3,14,NA,NA,TGTGCCATCAGTGAGTCGGGGCCCTACAATGAGCAGTTCTTC,CAISESGPYNEQFF
TRBJ2-5,TRBV28,14,TRBD2,NA,TGTGCCAGCAAGTCTAGCGGGACTCAAGAGACCCAGTACTTC,CASKSSGTQETQYF
TRBJ2-7,TRBV30,15,TRBD1,NA,TGTGCCTGGAGTCGGAGACAGGGTAGGATCTCCGAGCAGTACTTC,CAWSRRQGRISEQYF
TRBJ2-1,TRBV20-1,11,NA,NA,TGCAGTGCTAAGTGGAGCAATGAGCAGTTCTTC,CSAKWSNEQFF
TRBJ2-7,TRBV28,16,NA,NA,TGTGCCAGCAGTTCCCCGGACGGGCGCTTGTGGAGCGAGCAGTACTTC,CASSSPDGRLWSEQYF
TRBJ1-1,TRBV5-4,13,NA,NA,TGTGCCAGCAGCTTGATCCAGAACACTGAAGCTTTCTTT,CASSLIQNTEAFF
TRBJ2-1,TRBV15,14,TRBD1,NA,TGTGCCACCAGCCAACGACAGGGGGAGGATGAGCAGTTCTTC,CATSQRQGEDEQFF
TRBJ2-7,TRBV5-1,15,TRBD1,NA,TGCGCCAGCAGCCCGAGGACAGGGGGCGGTTACGAGCAGTACTTC,CASSPRTGGGYEQYF
TRBJ2-1,TRBV6-4,14,NA,NA,TGTGCCAGCAGTGACTCGCACCCTTACAATGAGCAGTTCTTC,CASSDSHPYNEQFF